This T cell receptor beta chain was profiled in a study of PD-L1 blockade in urothelial cancer. Study-wide context: Starting in 2014, patients were given atezolizumab (1,200 mg intravenously every 3 weeks). Reported median T cell count for blood samples was approximately 140,000.

Time point meaning: pretreatment peripheral blood. Each patient's cancer was a locally advanced or metastatic urothelial carcinoma. V was shortened by 5 bases and J by 1 base, with 7 bases between the two germline ends. Germline CDR1 MDHEN, CDR2 SYDVKM. CDR3 length: 13 amino acids. What went into each PCR as a spike was synthetic TCR analog templates. Clones were sequenced by immunoSEQ multiplex PCR, and TCRdb holds only the in-frame ones, with some missing. The sample lists tens of thousands of clones; about 84% were seen once. The chain has TRBV28 and TRBJ2-3; no definite D call. The receptor was derived from a man in his 60s with urothelial cancer. The sequencing used PBMCs, collected around atezolizumab (anti-PD-L1) treatment. Here the CDR3 DNA reads TGTGCCAGCAGTAAGTGGCGCACAGATACGCAGTATTTT. Translated: CASSKWRTDTQYF.